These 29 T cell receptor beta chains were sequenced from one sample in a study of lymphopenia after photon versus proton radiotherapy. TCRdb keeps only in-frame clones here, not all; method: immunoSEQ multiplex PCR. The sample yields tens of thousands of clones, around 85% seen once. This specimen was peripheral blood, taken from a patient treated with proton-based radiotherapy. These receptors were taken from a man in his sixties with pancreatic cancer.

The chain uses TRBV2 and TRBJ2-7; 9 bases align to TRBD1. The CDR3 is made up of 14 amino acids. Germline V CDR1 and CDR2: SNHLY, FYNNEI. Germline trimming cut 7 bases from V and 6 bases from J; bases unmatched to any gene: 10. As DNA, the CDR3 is TGTGCCAGCAACCGTCCCGGGACAGGGTCCGAGCAGTACTTC. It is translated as CASNRPGTGSEQYF.

Written as DNA, the CDR3 is TGTGCCAGCAGTGAAGGAATGGGACAGGTGGGGCTGTTTTTT. This codes for CASSEGMGQVGLFF. This chain uses TRBV2 with TRBJ2-2; 8 bases agree with TRBD1. Looked up from germline, CDR1 is SNHLY and CDR2 is FYNNEI. The J segment lost 13 bases and the V segment lost 1 base, leaving 8 bases of the junction unmatched. The CDR3 is made up of 14 amino acids.

The CDR3 here is CASSLGTAAPYGYTF. The DNA for the CDR3 is TGTGCCAGCAGCTTAGGGACAGCGGCCCCCTATGGCTACACCTTC. This rearrangement joins TRBV11-3 to TRBJ1-2; D perhaps matches TRBD1 (6 bases). V shed 1 base and J shed 4 bases, with 13 bases lying between them. There are 15 residues in the CDR3. The germline gives CDR1 SGHNT, CDR2 YENEEA.

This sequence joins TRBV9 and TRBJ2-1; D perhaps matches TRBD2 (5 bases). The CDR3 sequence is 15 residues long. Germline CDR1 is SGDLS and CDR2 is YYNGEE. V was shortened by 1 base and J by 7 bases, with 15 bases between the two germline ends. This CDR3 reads CASSVLSGMGNEQFF. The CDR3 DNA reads TGTGCCAGCAGCGTATTGTCGGGAATGGGGAATGAGCAGTTCTTC.

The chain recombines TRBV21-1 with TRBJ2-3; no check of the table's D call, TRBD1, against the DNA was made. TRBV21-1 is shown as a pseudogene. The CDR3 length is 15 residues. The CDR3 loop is CASSRQGRSTDTQYF. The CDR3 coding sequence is TGTGCCAGCAGCAGACAGGGCCGGAGCACAGATACGCAGTATTTT.

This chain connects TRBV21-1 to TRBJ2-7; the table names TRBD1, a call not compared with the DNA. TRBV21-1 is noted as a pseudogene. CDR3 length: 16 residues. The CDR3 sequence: CASSTGDRGATYEQYF. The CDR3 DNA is TGTGCCAGCAGCACGGGGGACAGGGGTGCAACCTACGAGCAGTACTTC.

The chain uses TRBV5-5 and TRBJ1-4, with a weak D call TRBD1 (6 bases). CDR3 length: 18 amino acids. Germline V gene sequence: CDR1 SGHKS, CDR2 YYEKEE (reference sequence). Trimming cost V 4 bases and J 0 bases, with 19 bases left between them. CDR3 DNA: TGTGCCAGCAGCCCCCGGGACACCTATTATGCAACTAATGAAAAACTGTTTTTT. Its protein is CASSPRDTYYATNEKLFF.

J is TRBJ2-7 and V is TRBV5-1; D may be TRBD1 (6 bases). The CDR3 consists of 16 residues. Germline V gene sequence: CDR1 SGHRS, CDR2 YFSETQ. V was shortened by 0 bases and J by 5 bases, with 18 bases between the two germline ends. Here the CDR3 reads CASSLVSGTSVHEQYF. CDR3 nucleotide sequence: TGCGCCAGCAGCTTGGTTTCCGGGACATCCGTCCACGAGCAGTACTTC. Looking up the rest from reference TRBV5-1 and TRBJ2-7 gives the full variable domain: KAGVTQTPRYLIKTRGQQVTLSCSPISGHRSVSWYQQTPGQGLQFLFEYFSETQRNKGNFPGRFSGRQFSNSRSEMNVSTLELGDSALYLCASSLVSGTSVHEQYFGPGTRLTVT.

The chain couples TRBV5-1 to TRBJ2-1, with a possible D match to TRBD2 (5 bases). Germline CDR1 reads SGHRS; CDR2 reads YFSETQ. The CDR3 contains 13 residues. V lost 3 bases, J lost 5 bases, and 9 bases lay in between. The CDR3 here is CASSSGNNNEQFF. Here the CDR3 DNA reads TGCGCCAGCAGCTCCGGGAATAACAATGAGCAGTTCTTC.

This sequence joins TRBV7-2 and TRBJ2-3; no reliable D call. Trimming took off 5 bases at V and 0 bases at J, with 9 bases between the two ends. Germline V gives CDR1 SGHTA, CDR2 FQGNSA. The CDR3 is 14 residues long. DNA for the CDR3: TGTGCCAGCAGCGTTGACACTAGCACAGATACGCAGTATTTT. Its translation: CASSVDTSTDTQYF.

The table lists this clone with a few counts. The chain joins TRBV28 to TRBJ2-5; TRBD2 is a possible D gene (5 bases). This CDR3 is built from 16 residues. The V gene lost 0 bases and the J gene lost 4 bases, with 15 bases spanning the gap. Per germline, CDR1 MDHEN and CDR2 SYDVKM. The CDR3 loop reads CASSLWEVPGRETQYF. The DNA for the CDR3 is TGTGCCAGCAGTTTATGGGAGGTCCCCGGAAGAGAGACCCAGTACTTC.

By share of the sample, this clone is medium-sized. CDR3 sequence (DNA): TGTGCCAGCAGCCAACAGGGATTGACTGAAGCTTTCTTT. As protein: CASSQQGLTEAFF. The gene calls are TRBV6-6 and TRBJ1-1; D might be TRBD1 (6 bases). The V gene lost 6 bases and the J gene lost 5 bases, with 13 bases spanning the gap. CDR1 and CDR2 (germline): MNHNY, SVGAGI (reference sequence). CDR3 length: 13 amino acids.

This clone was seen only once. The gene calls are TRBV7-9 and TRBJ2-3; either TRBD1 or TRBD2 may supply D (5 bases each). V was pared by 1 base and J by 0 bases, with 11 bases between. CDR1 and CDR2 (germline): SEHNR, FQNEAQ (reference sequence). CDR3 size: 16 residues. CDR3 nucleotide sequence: TGTGCCAGCAGCTTAGTCGGGGACCCTAGCACAGATACGCAGTATTTT. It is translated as CASSLVGDPSTDTQYF.

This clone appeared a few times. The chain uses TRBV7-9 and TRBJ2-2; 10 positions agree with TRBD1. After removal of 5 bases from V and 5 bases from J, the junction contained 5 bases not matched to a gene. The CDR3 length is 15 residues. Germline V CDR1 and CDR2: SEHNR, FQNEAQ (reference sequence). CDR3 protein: CASSRRQGATGELFF. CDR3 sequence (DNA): TGTGCCAGCAGCCGAAGACAGGGGGCGACCGGGGAGCTGTTTTTT.

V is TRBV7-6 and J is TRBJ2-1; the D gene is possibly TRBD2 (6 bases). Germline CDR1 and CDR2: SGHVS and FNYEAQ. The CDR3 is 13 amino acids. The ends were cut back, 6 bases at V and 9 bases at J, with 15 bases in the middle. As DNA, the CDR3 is TGTGCCAGCAGTTCCTGGGGGGTGACTGAGCAGTTCTTC. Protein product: CASSSWGVTEQFF.

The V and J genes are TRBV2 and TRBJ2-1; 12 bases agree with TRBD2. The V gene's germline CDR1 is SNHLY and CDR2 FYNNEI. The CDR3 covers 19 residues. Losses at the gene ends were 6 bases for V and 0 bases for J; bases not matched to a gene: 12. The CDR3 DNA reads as TGTGCCAGCAGCGCTTTTCGACTAGCGGGAGCCAGCTCCTACAATGAGCAGTTCTTC. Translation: CASSAFRLAGASSYNEQFF.

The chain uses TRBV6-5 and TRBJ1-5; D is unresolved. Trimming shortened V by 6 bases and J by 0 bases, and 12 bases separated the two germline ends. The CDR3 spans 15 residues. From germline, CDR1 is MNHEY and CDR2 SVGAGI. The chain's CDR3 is CASSRRGDSNQPQHF. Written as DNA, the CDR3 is TGTGCCAGCAGCCGAAGAGGAGATAGCAATCAGCCCCAGCATTTT.

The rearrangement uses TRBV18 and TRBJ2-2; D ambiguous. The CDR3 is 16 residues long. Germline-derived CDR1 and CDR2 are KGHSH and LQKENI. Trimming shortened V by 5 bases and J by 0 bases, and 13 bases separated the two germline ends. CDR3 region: CASSNDGPTNTGELFF. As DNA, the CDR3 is TGTGCCAGCTCAAATGACGGACCCACGAACACCGGGGAGCTGTTTTTT. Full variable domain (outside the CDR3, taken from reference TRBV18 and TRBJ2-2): NAGVMQNPRHLVRRRGQEARLRCSPMKGHSHVYWYRQLPEEGLKFMVYLQKENIIDESGMPKERFSAEFPKEGPSILRIQQVVRGDSAAYFCASSNDGPTNTGELFFGEGSRLTVL.

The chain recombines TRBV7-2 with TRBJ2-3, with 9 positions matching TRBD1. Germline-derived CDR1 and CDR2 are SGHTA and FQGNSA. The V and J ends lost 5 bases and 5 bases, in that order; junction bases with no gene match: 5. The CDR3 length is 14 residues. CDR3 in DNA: TGTGCCAGCAGCCGGACAGGGGACGTAGATACGCAGTATTTT. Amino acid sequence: CASSRTGDVDTQYF.

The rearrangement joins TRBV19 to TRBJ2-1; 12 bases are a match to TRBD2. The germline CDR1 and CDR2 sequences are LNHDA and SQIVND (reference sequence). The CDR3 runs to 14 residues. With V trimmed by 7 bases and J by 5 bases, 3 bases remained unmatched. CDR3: CASTSGRADNEQFF. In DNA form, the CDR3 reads TGTGCCAGTACTAGCGGGAGGGCGGACAATGAGCAGTTCTTC.

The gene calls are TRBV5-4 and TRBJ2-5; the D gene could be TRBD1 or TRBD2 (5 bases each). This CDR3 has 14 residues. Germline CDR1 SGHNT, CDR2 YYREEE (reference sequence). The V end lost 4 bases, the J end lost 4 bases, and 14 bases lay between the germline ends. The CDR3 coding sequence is TGTGCCAGCAGCCCCGTGGGGGAGCGAGAGACCCAGTACTTC. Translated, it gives CASSPVGERETQYF.

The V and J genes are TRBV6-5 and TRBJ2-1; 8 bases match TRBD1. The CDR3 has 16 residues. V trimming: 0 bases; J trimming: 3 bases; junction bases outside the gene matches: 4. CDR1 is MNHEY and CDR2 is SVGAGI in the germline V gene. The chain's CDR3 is CASSYSDRAGYNEQFF. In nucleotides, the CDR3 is TGTGCCAGCAGTTACTCGGACAGGGCGGGCTACAATGAGCAGTTCTTC.

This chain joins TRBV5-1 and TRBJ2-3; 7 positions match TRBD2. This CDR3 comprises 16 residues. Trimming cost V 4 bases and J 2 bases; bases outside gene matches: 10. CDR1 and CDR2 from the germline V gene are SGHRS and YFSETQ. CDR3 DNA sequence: TGCGCCAGCAGCGGGGGGAGCGGGGACTTCACAGATACGCAGTATTTT. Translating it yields CASSGGSGDFTDTQYF. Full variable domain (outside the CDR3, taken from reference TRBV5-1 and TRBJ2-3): KAGVTQTPRYLIKTRGQQVTLSCSPISGHRSVSWYQQTPGQGLQFLFEYFSETQRNKGNFPGRFSGRQFSNSRSEMNVSTLELGDSALYLCASSGGSGDFTDTQYFGPGTRLTVL.

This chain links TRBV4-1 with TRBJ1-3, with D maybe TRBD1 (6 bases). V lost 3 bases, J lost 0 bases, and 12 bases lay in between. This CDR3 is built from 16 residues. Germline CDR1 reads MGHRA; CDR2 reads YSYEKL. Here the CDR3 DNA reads TGCGCCAGCAGCCAGGGACACGGAATCTCTGGAAACACCATATATTTT. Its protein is CASSQGHGISGNTIYF.

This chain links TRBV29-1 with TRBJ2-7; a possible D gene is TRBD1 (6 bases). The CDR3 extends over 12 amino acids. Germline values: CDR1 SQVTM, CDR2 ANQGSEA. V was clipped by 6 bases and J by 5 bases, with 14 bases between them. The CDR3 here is CSVGAVLNEQYF. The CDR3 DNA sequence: TGCAGCGTGGGGGCCGTCCTAAACGAGCAGTACTTC.

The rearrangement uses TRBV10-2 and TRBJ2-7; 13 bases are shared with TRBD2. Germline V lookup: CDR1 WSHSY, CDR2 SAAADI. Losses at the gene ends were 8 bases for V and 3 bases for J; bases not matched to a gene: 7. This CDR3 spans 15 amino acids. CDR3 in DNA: TGCGCCAGCTCCCCCGGACTAGCGGGAGACTACGAGCAGTACTTC. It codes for CASSPGLAGDYEQYF.

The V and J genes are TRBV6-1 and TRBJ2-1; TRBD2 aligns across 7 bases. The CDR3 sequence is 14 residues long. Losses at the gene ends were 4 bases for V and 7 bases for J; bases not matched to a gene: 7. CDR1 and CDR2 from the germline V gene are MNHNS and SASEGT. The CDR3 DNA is TGTGCCAGCAGTGTCTTGGCGGGAGTGAATGAGCAGTTCTTC. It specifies CASSVLAGVNEQFF.

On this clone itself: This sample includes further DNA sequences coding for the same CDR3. CDR3 residues: CASSLGQVTDTQYF. CDR3 sequence (DNA): TGCGCCAGCAGCTTGGGACAAGTCACAGATACGCAGTATTTT. The gene calls are TRBV5-1 and TRBJ2-3, with D unresolved. CDR1 SGHRS and CDR2 YFSETQ come from the germline V gene. Trimming removed 0 bases from V and 2 bases from J, with 7 bases in between. This CDR3 comprises 14 residues.

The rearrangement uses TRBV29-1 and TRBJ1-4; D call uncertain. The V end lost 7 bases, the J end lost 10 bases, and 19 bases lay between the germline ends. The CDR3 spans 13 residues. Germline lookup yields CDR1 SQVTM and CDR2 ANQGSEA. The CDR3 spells CSATGGREGKLFF. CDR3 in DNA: TGCAGCGCTACCGGTGGGAGGGAGGGAAAACTGTTTTTT.